This T cell receptor (beta chain) was profiled in a study of OX40 agonist ivuxolimab in advanced cancers. Study context: An agonistic anti-OX40 (CD134) antibody, ivuxolimab, was used to treat the patients. Averaging roughly 60 years in age, with a range of roughly 23 to 80, the cohort was around 85% male.

Worth noting for this clone: The antigen is unknown.

TCRdb's copy holds only in-frame clones and misses some; the assay was immunoSEQ multiplex PCR. The table has more than 40,000 clones, roughly 80% seen once. Study-wide findings and caveats: Doses of 0.1 to 3.0 mg/kg were accompanied by clonal expansion of CD4+ and CD8+ blood T cells by week 6.

V was clipped by 5 bases and J by 8 bases, with 13 bases between them. Germline assignment: CDR1 SNHLY and CDR2 FYNNEI. The CDR3 extends over 13 amino acids. Samples were taken at baseline and on day 1 of cycles 4 and 7. The sample was CD4+ or CD8+ T cells sorted from blood, taken in a trial of the OX40 agonist ivuxolimab. The chain combines TRBV2 with TRBJ2-1, with no clear D. This sequence was found in an adult with an advanced solid tumor such as melanoma, head and neck, liver or kidney cancer. CDR3 bases: TGTGCCAGCAGTCCCGGGCCTTGGGATGAGCAGTTCTTC. Encoded protein: CASSPGPWDEQFF. Together with reference TRBV2 and TRBJ2-1, the CDR3 gives the full variable domain: EPEVTQTPSHQVTQMGQEVILRCVPISNHLYFYWYRQILGQKVEFLVSFYNNEISEKSEIFDDQFSVERPDGSNFTLKIRSTKLEDSAMYFCASSPGPWDEQFFGPGTRLTVL.